The subject of this entry is one T cell receptor beta chain. Germline V gene data show CDR1 as MNHEY and CDR2 as SMNVEV (reference sequence). The junction had 4 bases not matched to a gene; V was cut back by 6 bases and J by 4 bases. The CDR3 has 14 residues. The data derive from a study of blood T cell repertoires in COVID-19. This table comes from immunoSEQ multiplex PCR, and its TCRdb copy is limited to in-frame clones, with some not included. The sample yields some 97,000 clones, 80% to 95% seen once. The chain recombines TRBV27 with TRBJ1-3, with 9 nucleotides matching TRBD1. Sequencing input: peripheral blood. The TCR originated in a man between 65 and 79 years old with acute or convalescent COVID-19. The CDR3 DNA sequence: TGTGCCAGCAGCCGACAGGGGGTCGGAAACACCATATATTTT. This codes for CASSRQGVGNTIYF.